This TCR beta chain derives from a study of beta chain features in type 1 diabetes. Study outcomes and limitations: Within the patient group, naive, central memory and Treg TCRB repertoires appeared more similar to each other than within healthy donors.

Trimming at V came to 3 bases and at J to 4 bases, leaving 8 bases not matched to a gene. Germline CDR1 is LNHDA and CDR2 is SQIVND (reference sequence). There are 15 residues in the CDR3. About this clone itself: What it recognizes is unknown.

Reverse transcribing all isolated RNA meant expressed TCRB transcripts were sequenced. Data came from immunoSEQ multiplex PCR; TCRdb stores just in-frame clones and leaves some out. The sample includes about 330,000 clones, 9.5% to 11% of them seen just once. The V gene is TRBV19, the J gene TRBJ2-7; 8 nucleotides line up with TRBD2. The TCR originated in a woman in her twenties or thirties in good health. The sample comprised naive CD4+ T cells from blood. Here the CDR3 reads CASSIDGRAVYEQYF. DNA for the CDR3: TGTGCCAGTAGTATCGACGGGAGGGCCGTGTACGAGCAGTACTTC.